What follows is one T cell receptor (beta chain) and its context. As processed by the authors: Reference gene primer amplification gave estimated nucleated cell counts. Produced via immunoSEQ multiplex PCR; TCRdb's table is partial and in-frame only. That table supplies the V and J calls and clone size; D and trimming were determined from the DNA. Of 140,000 to 150,000 clones detected, over 75% appear once; the ten largest clones hold 0.95% to 1.5%. This sample was taken from a study of blood T cell repertoires in COVID-19. For the study at large: In each case, the material was cDNA or gDNA derived from T cells, B-cell-depleted T cells, or PBMCs.

There are 15 residues in the CDR3. Trimming removed 2 bases at V and 0 bases at J, with 9 bases between. CDR1 is MNHEY and CDR2 is SMNVEV in the germline V gene (reference sequence). The chain joins TRBV27 to TRBJ2-3; tentative D call: TRBD1 (5 bases). The sample consisted of PBMCs or T cells enriched from blood (not recorded which). The TCR sequence derives from a woman aged 25 to 39 with acute COVID-19. CDR3 nucleotide sequence: TGTGCCAGCAGTTTAATCAGGGAAAGCACAGATACGCAGTATTTT. This sequence encodes CASSLIRESTDTQYF.